These T cell receptor beta chains were read from a single sample in a study of HIV-infected patients and healthy controls. Each CDR3 protein is one row after TCRdb ran MiXCR on the 5' RACE reads. The sample lists more than 6,500 distinct CDR3 sequences; 8% were seen once. The sample in question was blood, obtained before antiretroviral therapy. The receptors originated from an adult with HIV infection. Each CDR3 is given with its conserved first and last residue. A D gene is named only where the DNA matches it firmly. Clone size is not always given. Where it is, it says once, few, many or a class for expanded clones.

TRBV9	medium-sized	TRBJ2-2	.	CASSVMGQLNTGELFF	TGTGCCAGCAGCGTAATGGGGCAGCTGAACACCGGGGAGCTGTTTTTT
TRBV6-2/TRBV6-3	few	TRBJ2-7	.	CASSPDEPEQYF	TGTGCCAGCAGCCCCGACGAGCCCGAGCAGTACTTC
TRBV6-2/TRBV6-3	few	TRBJ2-3	TRBD2	CASTPLGLHPSVDTQYF	TGTGCCAGCACCCCGCTGGGACTACACCCAAGCGTCGATACGCAGTATTTT
TRBV6-5	few	TRBJ2-7	.	CASSYAYEQYF	TGTGCCAGCAGTTACGCGTACGAGCAGTACTTC
TRBV6-5	medium-sized	TRBJ2-5	.	CASSYKGLETQYF	TGTGCCAGCAGTTACAAGGGACTCGAGACCCAGTACTTC
TRBV7-2	many	TRBJ2-3	.	CASSSNLLTSTDTQYF	TGTGCCAGCAGCTCGAATTTACTAACGAGCACAGATACGCAGTATTTT
TRBV12-3/TRBV12-4	many	TRBJ1-2	TRBD1	CASSLAGQGYGYTF	TGTGCCAGCAGTTTAGCCGGACAGGGGTATGGCTACACCTTC
TRBV24-1	medium-sized	TRBJ2-1	.	CATSDSGPGFLPHNEQFF	TGTGCCACCAGTGATTCAGGCCCGGGCTTTCTGCCGCACAATGAGCAGTTCTTC
TRBV7-2	.	TRBJ1-6	TRBD1	CASSARGPLNSPLHF	TGTGCCAGCAGCGCGAGGGGGCCCCTTAATTCACCCCTCCACTTT
TRBV29-1	many	TRBJ2-1	.	CSVTWAVYNEQFF	TGCAGCGTGACCTGGGCGGTTTACAATGAGCAGTTCTTC
TRBV7-2	medium-sized	TRBJ2-3	.	CASSLNSVDTQYF	TGTGCCAGCAGCTTAAACTCCGTAGATACGCAGTATTTT
TRBV12-3/TRBV12-4	medium-sized	TRBJ1-1	.	CASSLAGIQAFF	TGTGCCAGCAGTTTAGCAGGGATTCAGGCTTTCTTT
TRBV12-3/TRBV12-4	medium-sized	TRBJ2-5	.	CASSFVSAQETQYF	TGTGCCAGCAGTTTCGTTTCAGCCCAAGAGACCCAGTACTTC
TRBV19	many	TRBJ2-1	.	CASSIDAAYYNEQFF	TGTGCCAGTAGTATAGATGCAGCCTACTACAATGAGCAGTTCTTC
TRBV5-6	medium-sized	TRBJ2-1	.	CASSRGESTYNEQFF	TGTGCCAGCAGCAGGGGGGAGAGCACCTACAATGAGCAGTTCTTC
TRBV7-8	many	TRBJ2-1	.	CASSFRDSEVYNEQFF	TGTGCCAGCAGCTTTCGAGACAGTGAGGTATACAATGAGCAGTTCTTC